This TCR beta chain was observed in a study of cytomegalovirus exposure and HLA in healthy donors. Study at large: Earlier work reported 95 million to 130 million unique TCR beta sequences from about 179 million T cells.

Only a few counts were recorded for this clone. CDR3 length equals 13 residues. The V segment lost 6 bases and the J segment 2 bases; nucleotides outside the gene matches: 2. Germline V gene sequence: CDR1 MNHEY, CDR2 SVGAGI. The PCR ran on 60 Vbeta and 13 Jbeta primers. Original methodology: About 88 million unique TCR beta chains, roughly 11 million of them shared, were counted by a later analysis. The assay was immunoSEQ multiplex PCR, and TCRdb's table has in-frame clones only and misses some. The V and J calls and clone size were taken over from that table, and D and trimming were inferred from the DNA. The data show approximately 150,000 clones, with around 85% seen just once and less than 2.5% held by the top ten.

This receptor was identified in a male donor in good health and CMV-seronegative. Sequenced material: PBMCs. The chain couples TRBV6-5 to TRBJ2-7; 9 bases align to TRBD1. The CDR3 spells CASRRTGAYEQYF. In DNA, the CDR3 is TGTGCCAGCAGACGGACAGGGGCCTACGAGCAGTACTTC.